This TCR beta chain is drawn from a study of CD4 T cells in relation to SARS-CoV-2 and coronaviruses. Study context: Crossreactive spike epitopes shared across donors were mapped to their HLA restriction.

Of note for this clone: The antigen remains unidentified.

Unexposed donor CD4+ T cells date from about 2011-2018, before the COVID-19 pandemic. After about ten days of culture, CD4+ T cells were isolated. The V segment lost 9 bases and the J segment 3 bases; nucleotides outside the gene matches: 7. This CDR3 contains 14 residues. CDR1 is LNHDA and CDR2 is SQIVND in the germline V gene (reference sequence). General study points: Each donor contributed either pre-pandemic or post-infection samples, not both.

The repertoire was sequenced with immunoSEQ multiplex PCR; TCRdb's copy has only in-frame clones and lacks some. The repertoire holds some 22,000 clones, with about 70% as singletons. Sequenced material: CD4+ T cells from PBMCs, cultured in vitro. V and J are TRBV19 and TRBJ1-5, with 8 bases fitting TRBD1. This clonotype originated in a human donor in good health. CDR3 bases: TGTGCCAGACAGGGGGGTAGTTCCAATCAGCCCCAGCATTTT. It translates to CARQGGSSNQPQHF.